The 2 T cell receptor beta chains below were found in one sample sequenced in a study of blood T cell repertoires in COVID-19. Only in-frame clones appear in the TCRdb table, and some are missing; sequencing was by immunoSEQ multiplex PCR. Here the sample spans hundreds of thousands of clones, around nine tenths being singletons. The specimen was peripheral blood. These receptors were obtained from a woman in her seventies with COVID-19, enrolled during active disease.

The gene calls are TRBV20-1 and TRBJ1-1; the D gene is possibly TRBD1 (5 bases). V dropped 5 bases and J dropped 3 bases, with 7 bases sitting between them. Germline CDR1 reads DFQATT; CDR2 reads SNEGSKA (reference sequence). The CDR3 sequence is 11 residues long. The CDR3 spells CSAGADTEAFF. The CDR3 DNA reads TGCAGTGCTGGGGCCGACACTGAAGCTTTCTTT.

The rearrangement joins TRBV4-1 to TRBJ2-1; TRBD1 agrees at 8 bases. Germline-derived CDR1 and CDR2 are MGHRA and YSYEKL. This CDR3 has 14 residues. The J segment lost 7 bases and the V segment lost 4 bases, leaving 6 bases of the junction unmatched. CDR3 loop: CASSRSDRVNEQFF. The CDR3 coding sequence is TGCGCCAGCAGCCGATCGGACAGGGTGAATGAGCAGTTCTTC.